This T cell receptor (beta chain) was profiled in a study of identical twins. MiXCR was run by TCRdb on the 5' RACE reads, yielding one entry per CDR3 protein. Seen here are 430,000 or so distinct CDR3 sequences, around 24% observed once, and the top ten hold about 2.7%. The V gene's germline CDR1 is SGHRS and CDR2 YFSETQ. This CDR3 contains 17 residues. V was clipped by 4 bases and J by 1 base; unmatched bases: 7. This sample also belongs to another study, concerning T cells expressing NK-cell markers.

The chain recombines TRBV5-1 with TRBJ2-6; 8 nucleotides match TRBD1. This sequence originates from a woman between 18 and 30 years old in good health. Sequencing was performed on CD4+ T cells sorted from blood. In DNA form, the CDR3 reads TGCGCCAGCAGCATCGGGACAGGATGGTCTGGGGCCAACGTCCTGACTTTC. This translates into CASSIGTGWSGANVLTF.